Listed below are T cell receptor beta chains from one sample, sequenced in a study of OX40 agonist ivuxolimab in advanced cancers. The repertoire was sequenced with immunoSEQ multiplex PCR; TCRdb's copy has only in-frame clones and lacks some. The sample carries 130,000 or so clones, roughly 93% recorded once. The sample was CD4+ or CD8+ T cells sorted from blood, taken in a trial of the OX40 agonist ivuxolimab. Receptors originate from an adult with an advanced solid tumor such as melanoma, head and neck, liver or kidney cancer. CDR3s include the opening cysteine and the closing phenylalanine or tryptophan. The D gene is left open where the match is weak. Expanded clones get a size class; other rows say once, few or many, or leave the size out.

v_gene	j_gene	d_gene	len	abundance	CDR3nt	CDR3aa
TRBV7-2	TRBJ2-3	TRBD1	16	.	TGTGCCAGCAGCTTAGTAGGGACAGGGGGAACAGATACGCAGTATTTT	CASSLVGTGGTDTQYF
TRBV15	TRBJ1-4	.	14	once	TGTGCCACCAGCAGAGATAGCGGGAATGAAAAACTGTTTTTT	CATSRDSGNEKLFF
TRBV27	TRBJ2-7	.	16	.	TGTGCCAGCAGTGGGGAAAGAACAGGGATCTCCTACGAGCAGTACTTC	CASSGERTGISYEQYF
TRBV18	TRBJ2-7	TRBD1	14	.	TGTGCCAGCTCACTCAGACAGGGGTTAGGCGAGCAGTACTTC	CASSLRQGLGEQYF
TRBV19	TRBJ2-7	.	14	.	TGTGCCAGTAGTCCCAGGACAGCTACCTACGAGCAGTACTTC	CASSPRTATYEQYF
TRBV7-6	TRBJ1-2	TRBD1	15	.	TGTGCCAGCAGCCCAGGACAGGGCCCCAACTATGGCTACACCTTC	CASSPGQGPNYGYTF
TRBV27	TRBJ1-3	.	11	.	TGTGCCAGCGGGTCTCCGGACACCATATATTTT	CASGSPDTIYF
TRBV5-1	TRBJ2-1	.	14	.	TGCGCCAGCAGCTCCCGCCCCAACCTCAATGAGCAGTTCTTC	CASSSRPNLNEQFF
TRBV2	TRBJ1-3	.	13	.	TGTGCCAGCAGTGATTACGGCGGAAACACCATATATTTT	CASSDYGGNTIYF
TRBV13	TRBJ1-1	.	14	.	TGTGCCAGCAGCAAGATAGACAGGAACACTGAAGCTTTCTTT	CASSKIDRNTEAFF
TRBV7-2	TRBJ2-7	.	14	.	TGTGCCAGCAGCTTATCAGTGAGCTCCTACGAGCAGTACTTC	CASSLSVSSYEQYF
TRBV19	TRBJ1-3	.	13	.	TGTGCCAGTAGTTCGGCTTCGGGAAACACCATATATTTT	CASSSASGNTIYF
TRBV28	TRBJ2-1	TRBD2	18	.	TGTGCCAGCAGTTCCCTGGGATCTGGCGGGAGGGCCTACAATGAGCAGTTCTTC	CASSSLGSGGRAYNEQFF
TRBV9	TRBJ1-1	TRBD1	15	few	TGTGCCAGCAGCGTAGCCGGGACAGGGGGCACTGAAGCTTTCTTT	CASSVAGTGGTEAFF
TRBV6-1	TRBJ2-5	TRBD2	14	.	TGTGCCAGCAGCAGCGGGGGGGCGGGCGAGACCCAGTACTTC	CASSSGGAGETQYF
TRBV4-1	TRBJ2-3	TRBD1	15	.	TGCGCCAGCAGTCATACAGGGGGTAGGGCAGATACGCAGTATTTT	CASSHTGGRADTQYF
TRBV19	TRBJ2-1	.	15	.	TGTGCCAGTAAAGGATCTGGGAGGTCCTACAATGAGCAGTTCTTC	CASKGSGRSYNEQFF
TRBV18	TRBJ2-5	TRBD1	14	.	TGTGCCAGCTGCGCGGACAGGGCGCGGGAGACCCAGTACTTC	CASCADRARETQYF
TRBV27	TRBJ2-1	.	15	.	TGTGCCAGCAGTTTAACATCCGGAACTTACAATGAGCAGTTCTTC	CASSLTSGTYNEQFF
TRBV28	TRBJ2-7	.	11	.	TGTGCCAGCAGATCGAGCTACGAGCAGTACTTC	CASRSSYEQYF
TRBV28	TRBJ1-2	TRBD1	12	.	TGTGCCAGCAGGTGGACAGGCGGTGGCTACACCTTC	CASRWTGGGYTF
TRBV10-2	TRBJ1-1	TRBD1	15	.	TGCGCCAGCAGGGATGACAGGGAAAGGAGCACTGAAGCTTTCTTT	CASRDDRERSTEAFF